The sequence of this TCR beta chain was determined in a study of T cell repertoires in cytomegalovirus infection. Study information: Public signatures in TCR beta pointed to CMV infection and matching HLA type. Broader study findings: There were carriers of CMV plus the relevant HLA, and cumulative public TCR beta family frequency identified them.

This clonotype was seen ten or more times. Its target is unknown. TCRdb reprocessed the reads with MiXCR, giving one entry per CDR3 protein. The repertoire has roughly 76,000 distinct CDR3 sequences, roughly 3.7% of them found once; the top ten carry 3.5% to 6%. Per germline, CDR1 SGHTA and CDR2 FQGNSA. This CDR3 has 14 amino acids. The V and J ends lost 1 base and 4 bases respectively, with 10 bases between them. Source material: PBMCs. The receptor was derived from a human donor in good health (CMV status not recorded). Some clones in this sample may be carry-over from other donors' samples. This chain connects TRBV7-2 to TRBJ1-1, with D hard to call. The CDR3 region has the DNA TGTGCCAGCAGCTTAGATCCAGGTCTCACTGAAGCTTTCTTT. This gives the protein CASSLDPGLTEAFF.